The rows below give T cell receptor beta chains drawn from one sample of a study of T-cell memory formation after mild COVID-19. TCRdb reanalysed the 5' RACE reads using MiXCR and keeps one entry per CDR3 protein. This table has hundreds of thousands of distinct CDR3 sequences, approximately 15% appearing once. The material sequenced was PBMCs or a T cell subset sorted from them (not recorded which). The receptors originated from an adult woman who had mild COVID-19 (a few samples of this study predate the infection). Cell type and time point are not known. Both conserved end residues are part of each CDR3. D genes are given only for firm matches. Clone size appears in some rows only: once, few, many, or a class for an expanded clone.

clone_size: NA
d_call: TRBD1
v_call: TRBV15
j_call: TRBJ1-2
cdr3_nt: TGTGCCACCAGCAGAGTGGACAGGTCCCGCTATGGCTACACCTTC
cdr3_aa: CATSRVDRSRYGYTF

clone_size: NA
d_call: NA
v_call: TRBV12-3/TRBV12-4
j_call: TRBJ1-1
cdr3_nt: TGTGCCAGCATTATTGACAGTGCCTACACTGAAGCTTTCTTT
cdr3_aa: CASIIDSAYTEAFF

clone_size: NA
d_call: TRBD2
v_call: TRBV5-5
j_call: TRBJ2-7
cdr3_nt: TGTGCCAGCAGCTTGACTTGGACTAGCGGGGATTACGAGCAGTACTTC
cdr3_aa: CASSLTWTSGDYEQYF

clone_size: NA
d_call: TRBD2
v_call: TRBV24-1
j_call: TRBJ2-3
cdr3_nt: TGTGCCACCAGTGATTTAGGCGGGAGCCGTCATACGCAGTATTTT
cdr3_aa: CATSDLGGSRHTQYF

clone_size: few
d_call: NA
v_call: TRBV29-1
j_call: TRBJ1-1
cdr3_nt: TGCAGCGTTGAATCGCCACCTATGAACACTGAAGCTTTCTTT
cdr3_aa: CSVESPPMNTEAFF

clone_size: few
d_call: NA
v_call: TRBV28
j_call: TRBJ1-6
cdr3_nt: TGTGCCAGCAGTTACTCCAGGGGACTTAATTCACCCCTCCACTTT
cdr3_aa: CASSYSRGLNSPLHF

clone_size: few
d_call: TRBD1
v_call: TRBV19
j_call: TRBJ2-2
cdr3_nt: TGTGCCAGTAGTCGAGGACAGGGAAACACCGGGGAGCTGTTTTTT
cdr3_aa: CASSRGQGNTGELFF

clone_size: few
d_call: NA
v_call: TRBV5-1
j_call: TRBJ2-5
cdr3_nt: TGCGCCAGCAGCTTAAACGGGGGACGGGAGACCCAGTACTTC
cdr3_aa: CASSLNGGRETQYF

clone_size: few
d_call: TRBD1
v_call: TRBV12-3/TRBV12-4
j_call: TRBJ1-2
cdr3_nt: TGTGCCAGCAGTGAGGACAGGGAAGGGTTCGGAGGTCGGGGCTACACCTTC
cdr3_aa: CASSEDREGFGGRGYTF

clone_size: NA
d_call: TRBD1
v_call: TRBV9
j_call: TRBJ1-6
cdr3_nt: TGTGCCAGCAGCGACAGGACAGGGGGGACTTCACCCCTCCACTTT
cdr3_aa: CASSDRTGGTSPLHF

clone_size: many
d_call: TRBD2
v_call: TRBV10-3
j_call: TRBJ2-7
cdr3_nt: TGTGCCATCAGTGCGACTAGCGGGGGGGTCTACGAGCAGTACTTC
cdr3_aa: CAISATSGGVYEQYF

clone_size: many
d_call: NA
v_call: TRBV12-3/TRBV12-4
j_call: TRBJ1-1
cdr3_nt: TGTGCCAGCAGTCCCTTCAGGAACACTGAAGCTTTCTTT
cdr3_aa: CASSPFRNTEAFF

clone_size: many
d_call: NA
v_call: TRBV12-3/TRBV12-4
j_call: TRBJ2-7
cdr3_nt: TGTGCCAGCAGTCCGGGAGGGCAGGGGGACGAGCAGTACTTC
cdr3_aa: CASSPGGQGDEQYF

clone_size: many
d_call: NA
v_call: TRBV11-2
j_call: TRBJ2-1
cdr3_nt: TGTGCCAGCAGCTTTGGGCCAGGAACCTACAATGAGCAGTTCTTC
cdr3_aa: CASSFGPGTYNEQFF

clone_size: NA
d_call: NA
v_call: TRBV6-4
j_call: TRBJ2-1
cdr3_nt: TGTGCCAGCAGTGTCGCGGCGACAGCCCGTGAGCAGTTCTTC
cdr3_aa: CASSVAATAREQFF

clone_size: NA
d_call: NA
v_call: TRBV20-1
j_call: TRBJ1-2
cdr3_nt: TGCAGTGCTACAGAGACGGAGGCCGGAGGCTACACCTTC
cdr3_aa: CSATETEAGGYTF

clone_size: NA
d_call: NA
v_call: TRBV5-1
j_call: TRBJ1-1
cdr3_nt: TGCGCCAGCAGCTTGGTCCCAGGGTTTATGAACACTGAAGCTTTCTTT
cdr3_aa: CASSLVPGFMNTEAFF